This TCR beta chain was documented in a study of T cell repertoires in cytomegalovirus infection. This clonotype was detected many times. The antigen is not known. TCRdb recomputed calls from the reads with MiXCR, one row per CDR3 protein. The table lists 700,000 to 900,000 distinct CDR3 sequences, around 29% of them singletons, with around 14% in the top ten. The specimen was cultured CD8+ T cells from PBMCs, collected from culture after CMV antigen stimulation. This sequence was found in a human donor in good health (CMV status not recorded). Some clones in this sample may be carry-over from other donors' samples.

The CDR3 here is CASSSPGLVTHEQYF. CDR3 nucleotide sequence: TGTGCCAGTTCTTCGCCCGGCTTAGTCACCCACGAGCAGTACTTC. The V and J genes are TRBV27 and TRBJ2-7; the D is unclear. Per the germline V gene, CDR1 is MNHEY and CDR2 is SMNVEV (reference sequence). CDR3 length: 15 amino acids. Trimming shortened V by 9 bases and J by 5 bases, and 23 bases separated the two germline ends.